This T cell receptor beta chain was observed in a study of T cell responses to AZD1222 COVID-19 vaccine. V lost 1 base and J 3 bases, leaving 12 bases between the germline ends. The CDR3 runs to 15 residues. CDR1 is SGHVS and CDR2 is FQNEAQ in the germline V gene. Assay: immunoSEQ multiplex PCR; the TCRdb copy retains only in-frame clones and omits some. The repertoire holds about 120,000 clones, with about 87% as singletons. The V and J genes are TRBV7-8 and TRBJ1-1, with TRBD1 as a possible D gene (5 bases). Here the sequenced sample was peripheral blood, taken on day 0 of AZD1222 vaccination. This TCR was recovered from an adult in good health. The CDR3 reads CASSLVWQGDTEAFF. CDR3 in DNA: TGTGCCAGCAGCTTAGTCTGGCAGGGAGACACTGAAGCTTTCTTT.